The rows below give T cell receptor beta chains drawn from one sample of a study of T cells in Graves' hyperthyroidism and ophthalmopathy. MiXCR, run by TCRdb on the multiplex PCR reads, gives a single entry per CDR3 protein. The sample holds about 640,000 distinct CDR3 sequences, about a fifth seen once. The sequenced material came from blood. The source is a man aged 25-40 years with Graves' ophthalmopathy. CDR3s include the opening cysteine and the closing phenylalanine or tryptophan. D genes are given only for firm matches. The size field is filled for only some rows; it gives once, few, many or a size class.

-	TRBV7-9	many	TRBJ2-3	CASSLATSTDTQYF	TGTGCCAGCAGCTTAGCGACTAGCACAGATACGCAGTATTTT
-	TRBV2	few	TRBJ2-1	CASAERTLVRHEQFF	TGTGCCAGCGCAGAAAGGACATTGGTCCGGCATGAGCAGTTCTTC
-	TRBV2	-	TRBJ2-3	CASSGVLGFITDTQYF	TGCGCCAGCAGTGGGGTACTAGGATTTATAACAGATACGCAGTATTTT
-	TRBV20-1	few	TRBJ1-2	CSARADIPVYGYTF	TGCAGTGCTAGAGCGGACATCCCCGTATATGGCTACACCTTC
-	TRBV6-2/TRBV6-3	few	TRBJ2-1	CASINLAWGEQFF	TGTGCCAGCATCAACCTGGCGTGGGGTGAGCAGTTCTTC
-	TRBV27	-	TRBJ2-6	CASSLKVGNSGANVLTF	TGTGCCAGCAGTTTAAAAGTCGGGAACTCTGGGGCCAACGTCCTGACTTTC
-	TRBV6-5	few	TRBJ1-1	CASSYGPFNTEAFF	TGTGCCAGCAGTTACGGGCCGTTTAACACTGAAGCTTTCTTT
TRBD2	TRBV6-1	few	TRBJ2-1	CASSVLAATYNEQFF	TGTGCCAGCAGCGTCCTAGCGGCGACCTACAATGAGCAGTTCTTC
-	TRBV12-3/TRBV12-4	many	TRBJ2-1	CASSPSWGEQFF	TGTGCCAGCAGCCCCTCCTGGGGTGAGCAGTTCTTC
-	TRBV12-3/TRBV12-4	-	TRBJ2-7	CASSLAGSGSEQYF	TGTGCCAGCAGTTTAGCGGGTTCGGGCAGTGAGCAGTACTTC